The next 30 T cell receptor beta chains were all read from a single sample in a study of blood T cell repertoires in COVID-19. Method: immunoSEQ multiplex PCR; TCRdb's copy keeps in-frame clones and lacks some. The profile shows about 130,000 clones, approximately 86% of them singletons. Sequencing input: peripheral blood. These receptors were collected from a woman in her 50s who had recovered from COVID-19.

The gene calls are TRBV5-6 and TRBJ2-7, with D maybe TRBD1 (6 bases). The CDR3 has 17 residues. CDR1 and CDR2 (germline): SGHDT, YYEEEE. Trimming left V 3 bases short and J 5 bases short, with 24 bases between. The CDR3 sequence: CASSWVPGTQKIHEQYF. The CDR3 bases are TGTGCCAGCAGCTGGGTGCCCGGGACACAAAAGATCCACGAGCAGTACTTC. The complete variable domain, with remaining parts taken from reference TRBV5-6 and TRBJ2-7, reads DAGVTQSPTHLIKTRGQQVTLRCSPKSGHDTVSWYQQALGQGPQFIFQYYEEEERQRGNFPDRFSGHQFPNYSSELNVNALLLGDSALYLCASSWVPGTQKIHEQYFGPGTRLTVT.

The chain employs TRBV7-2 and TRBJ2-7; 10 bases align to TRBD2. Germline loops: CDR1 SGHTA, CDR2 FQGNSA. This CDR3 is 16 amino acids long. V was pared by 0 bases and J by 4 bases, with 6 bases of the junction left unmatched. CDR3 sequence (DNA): TGTGCCAGCAGCTTAGCATCTAGCGGGAGTTTTTACGAGCAGTACTTC. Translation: CASSLASSGSFYEQYF.

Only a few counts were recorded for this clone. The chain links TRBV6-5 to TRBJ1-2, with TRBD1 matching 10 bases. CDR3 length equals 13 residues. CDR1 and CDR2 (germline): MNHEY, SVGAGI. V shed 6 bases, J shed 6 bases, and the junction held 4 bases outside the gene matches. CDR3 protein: CASRFGTGDGYTF. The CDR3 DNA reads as TGTGCCAGCAGGTTCGGGACAGGGGATGGCTACACCTTC.

CDR3 residues: CASSPARESGNTIYF. The CDR3 coding sequence is TGTGCCAGCTCACCCGCGAGGGAATCTGGAAACACCATATATTTT. V usage is TRBV18 and J usage is TRBJ1-3; D remains ambiguous. CDR1 is KGHSH and CDR2 is LQKENI in the germline V gene. This CDR3 region has 15 residues. V was trimmed by 3 bases and J by 1 base, leaving 10 bases between them.

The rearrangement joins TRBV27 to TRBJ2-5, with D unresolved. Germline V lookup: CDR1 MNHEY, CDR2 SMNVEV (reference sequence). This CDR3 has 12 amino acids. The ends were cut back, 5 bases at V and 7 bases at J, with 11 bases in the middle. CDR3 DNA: TGTGCCAGCAGTATCCCCTACGGGACCCAGTACTTC. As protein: CASSIPYGTQYF.

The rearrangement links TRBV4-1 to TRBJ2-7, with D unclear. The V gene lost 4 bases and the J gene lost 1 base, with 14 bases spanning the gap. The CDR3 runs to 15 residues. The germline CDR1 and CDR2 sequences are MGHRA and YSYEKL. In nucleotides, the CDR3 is TGCGCCAGCAGCCTCTATTCTCAGGCATCCTACGAGCAGTACTTC. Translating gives CASSLYSQASYEQYF.

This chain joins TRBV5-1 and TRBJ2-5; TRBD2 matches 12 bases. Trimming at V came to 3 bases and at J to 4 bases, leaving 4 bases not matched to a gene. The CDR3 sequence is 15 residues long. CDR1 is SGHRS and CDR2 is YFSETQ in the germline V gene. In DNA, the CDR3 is TGCGCCAGCAGCTCCCGGACTAGCGGGGCAGAGACCCAGTACTTC. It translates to CASSSRTSGAETQYF. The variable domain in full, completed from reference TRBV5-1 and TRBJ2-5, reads KAGVTQTPRYLIKTRGQQVTLSCSPISGHRSVSWYQQTPGQGLQFLFEYFSETQRNKGNFPGRFSGRQFSNSRSEMNVSTLELGDSALYLCASSSRTSGAETQYFGPGTRLLVL.

In DNA, the CDR3 is TGTGCCAGCAGTTACTCGATTGAGGGGGCCTATGGCTACACCTTC. It translates to CASSYSIEGAYGYTF. V is TRBV6-6 and J is TRBJ1-2; TRBD1 matches at 7 bases. The junction had 5 bases not matched to a gene; V was cut back by 0 bases and J by 4 bases. Germline V gives CDR1 MNHNY, CDR2 SVGAGI (reference sequence). The length of the CDR3 is 15 residues.

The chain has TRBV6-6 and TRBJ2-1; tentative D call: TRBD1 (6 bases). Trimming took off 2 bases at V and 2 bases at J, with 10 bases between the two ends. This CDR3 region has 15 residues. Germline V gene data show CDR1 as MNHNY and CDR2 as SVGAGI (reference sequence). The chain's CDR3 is CASSYPRTAYNEQFF. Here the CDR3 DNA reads TGTGCCAGCAGTTACCCAAGGACAGCCTACAATGAGCAGTTCTTC.

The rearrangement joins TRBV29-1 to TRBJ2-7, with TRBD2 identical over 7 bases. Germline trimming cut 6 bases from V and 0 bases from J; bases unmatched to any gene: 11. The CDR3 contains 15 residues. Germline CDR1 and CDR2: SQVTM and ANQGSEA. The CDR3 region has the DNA TGCAGCGTCCCGGGAAGCGGGATCCTCTCCTACGAGCAGTACTTC. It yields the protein CSVPGSGILSYEQYF.

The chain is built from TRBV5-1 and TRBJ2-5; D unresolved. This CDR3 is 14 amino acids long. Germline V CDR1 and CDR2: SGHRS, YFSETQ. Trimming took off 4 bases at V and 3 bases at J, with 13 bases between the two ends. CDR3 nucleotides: TGCGCCAGCAGCAAGTACAACAGAGAAGAGACCCAGTACTTC. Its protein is CASSKYNREETQYF.

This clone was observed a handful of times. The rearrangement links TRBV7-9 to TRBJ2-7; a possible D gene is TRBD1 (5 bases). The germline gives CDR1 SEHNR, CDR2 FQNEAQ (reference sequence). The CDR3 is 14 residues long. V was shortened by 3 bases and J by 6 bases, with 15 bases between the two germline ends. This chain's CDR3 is CASSLSRAPGEQYF. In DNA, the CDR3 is TGTGCCAGCAGCTTGTCCAGGGCCCCGGGCGAGCAGTACTTC.

CDR3 in DNA: TGCGCCAGCAGCCCTCAGGCGGGGGACGGAGGCTACACCTTC. Its protein product is CASSPQAGDGGYTF. This sequence joins TRBV5-1 and TRBJ1-2, with a possible D match to TRBD1 (5 bases). V dropped 4 bases and J dropped 8 bases, with 18 bases sitting between them. Germline V gene lookup returns CDR1 SGHRS and CDR2 YFSETQ. There are 14 residues in the CDR3. Together with reference TRBV5-1 and TRBJ1-2, the CDR3 gives the full variable domain: KAGVTQTPRYLIKTRGQQVTLSCSPISGHRSVSWYQQTPGQGLQFLFEYFSETQRNKGNFPGRFSGRQFSNSRSEMNVSTLELGDSALYLCASSPQAGDGGYTFGSGTRLTVV.

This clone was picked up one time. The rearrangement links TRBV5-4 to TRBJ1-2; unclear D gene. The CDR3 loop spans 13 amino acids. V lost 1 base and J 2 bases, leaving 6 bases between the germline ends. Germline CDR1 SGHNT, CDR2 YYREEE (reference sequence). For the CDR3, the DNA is TGTGCCAGCAGCTTGCAGCGGAACTATGGCTACACCTTC. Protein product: CASSLQRNYGYTF.

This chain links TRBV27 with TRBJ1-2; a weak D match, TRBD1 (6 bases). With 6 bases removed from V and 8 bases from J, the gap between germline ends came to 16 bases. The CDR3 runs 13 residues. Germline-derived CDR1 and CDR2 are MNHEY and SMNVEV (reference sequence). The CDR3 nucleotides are TGTGCCAGCAGAAACTACAGGGTCCTAGGCTACACCTTC. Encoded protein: CASRNYRVLGYTF.

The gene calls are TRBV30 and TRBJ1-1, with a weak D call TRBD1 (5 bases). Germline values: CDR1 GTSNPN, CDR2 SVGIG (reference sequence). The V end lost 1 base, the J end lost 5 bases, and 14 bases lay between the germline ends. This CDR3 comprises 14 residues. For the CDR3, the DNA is TGTGCCTGGAGTGAGGGGAATTTGGGAACTGAAGCTTTCTTT. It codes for CAWSEGNLGTEAFF.

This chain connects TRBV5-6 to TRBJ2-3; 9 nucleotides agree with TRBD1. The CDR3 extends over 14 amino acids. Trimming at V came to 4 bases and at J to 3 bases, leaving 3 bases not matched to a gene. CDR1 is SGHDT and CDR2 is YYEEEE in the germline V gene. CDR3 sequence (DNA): TGTGCCAGCAGCCAAGGACAGGGGACAGATACGCAGTATTTT. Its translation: CASSQGQGTDTQYF. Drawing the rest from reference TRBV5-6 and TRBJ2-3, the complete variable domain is DAGVTQSPTHLIKTRGQQVTLRCSPKSGHDTVSWYQQALGQGPQFIFQYYEEEERQRGNFPDRFSGHQFPNYSSELNVNALLLGDSALYLCASSQGQGTDTQYFGPGTRLTVL.

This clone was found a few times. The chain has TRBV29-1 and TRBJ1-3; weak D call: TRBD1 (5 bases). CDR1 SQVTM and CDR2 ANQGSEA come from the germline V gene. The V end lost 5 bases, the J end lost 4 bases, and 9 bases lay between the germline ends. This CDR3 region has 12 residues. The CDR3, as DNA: TGCAGCGTTACCAGGGCGGGAAACACCATATATTTT. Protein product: CSVTRAGNTIYF.

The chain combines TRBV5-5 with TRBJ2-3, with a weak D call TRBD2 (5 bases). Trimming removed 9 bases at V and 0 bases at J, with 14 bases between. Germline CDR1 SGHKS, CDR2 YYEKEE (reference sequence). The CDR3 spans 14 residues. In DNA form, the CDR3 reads TGTGCCACCCGGACTCAATCTAGCACAGATACGCAGTATTTT. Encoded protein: CATRTQSSTDTQYF.

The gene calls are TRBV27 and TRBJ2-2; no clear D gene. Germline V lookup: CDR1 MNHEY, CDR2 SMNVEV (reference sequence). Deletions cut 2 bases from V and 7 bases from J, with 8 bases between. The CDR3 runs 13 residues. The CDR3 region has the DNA TGTGCCAGCAGTTTACAGGAACTCGGGGAGCTGTTTTTT. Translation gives CASSLQELGELFF.

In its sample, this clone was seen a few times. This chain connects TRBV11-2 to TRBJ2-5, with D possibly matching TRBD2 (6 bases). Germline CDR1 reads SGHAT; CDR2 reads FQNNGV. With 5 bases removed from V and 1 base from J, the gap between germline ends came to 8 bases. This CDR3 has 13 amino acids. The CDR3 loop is CASSGGLQETQYF. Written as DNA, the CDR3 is TGTGCCAGCAGCGGGGGACTCCAAGAGACCCAGTACTTC.

CDR3 DNA: TGCGCCAGCAGCCCCTCCGGACAGGGTTACGGAAACACCATATATTTT. Protein sequence: CASSPSGQGYGNTIYF. The chain has TRBV5-1 and TRBJ1-3, with 8 bases identical to TRBD1. From germline, CDR1 is SGHRS and CDR2 YFSETQ. Trimming took 4 bases from V and 4 from J; bases not matched to a gene: 10. The CDR3 loop spans 16 amino acids.

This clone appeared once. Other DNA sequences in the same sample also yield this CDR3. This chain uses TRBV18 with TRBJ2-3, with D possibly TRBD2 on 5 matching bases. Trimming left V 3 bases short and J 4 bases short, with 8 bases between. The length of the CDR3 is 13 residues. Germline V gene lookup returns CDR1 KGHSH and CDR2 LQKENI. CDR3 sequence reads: CASSPPSSDTQYF. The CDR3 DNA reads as TGTGCCAGCTCACCTCCTAGCTCAGATACGCAGTATTTT.

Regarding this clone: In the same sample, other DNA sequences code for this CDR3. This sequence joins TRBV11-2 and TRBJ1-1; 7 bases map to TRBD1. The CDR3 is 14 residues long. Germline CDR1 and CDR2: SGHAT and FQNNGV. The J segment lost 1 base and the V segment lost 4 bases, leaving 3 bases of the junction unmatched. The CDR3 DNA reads TGTGCCAGCAGCTCTCGACAGGGGAACACTGAAGCTTTCTTT. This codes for CASSSRQGNTEAFF.

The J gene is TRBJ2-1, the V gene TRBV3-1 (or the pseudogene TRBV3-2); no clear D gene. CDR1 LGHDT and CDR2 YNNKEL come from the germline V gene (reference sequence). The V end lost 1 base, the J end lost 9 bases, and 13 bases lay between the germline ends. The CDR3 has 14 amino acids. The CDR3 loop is CASSQGGSSLEQFF. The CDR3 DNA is TGTGCCAGCAGCCAAGGTGGTAGCTCCCTTGAGCAGTTCTTC.

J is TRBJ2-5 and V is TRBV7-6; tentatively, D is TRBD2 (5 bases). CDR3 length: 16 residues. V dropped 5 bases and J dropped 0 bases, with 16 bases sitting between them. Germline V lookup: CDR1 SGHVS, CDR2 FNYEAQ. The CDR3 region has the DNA TGTGCCAGCAGCCCGGAGAGGACTTGGTACCAAGAGACCCAGTACTTC. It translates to CASSPERTWYQETQYF.

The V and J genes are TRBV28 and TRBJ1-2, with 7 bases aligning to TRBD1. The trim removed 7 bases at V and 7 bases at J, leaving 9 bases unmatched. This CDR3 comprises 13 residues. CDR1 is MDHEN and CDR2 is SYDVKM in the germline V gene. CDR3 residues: CASTPGTVPGYTF. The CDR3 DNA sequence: TGTGCCAGCACCCCGGGGACAGTACCTGGCTACACCTTC.

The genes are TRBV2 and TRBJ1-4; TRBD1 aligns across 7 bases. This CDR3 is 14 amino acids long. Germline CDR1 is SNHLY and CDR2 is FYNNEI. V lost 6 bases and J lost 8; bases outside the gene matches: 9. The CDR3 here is CASSRQGWDEKLFF. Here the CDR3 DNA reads TGTGCCAGCAGCCGACAGGGATGGGACGAAAAACTGTTTTTT.

The CDR3 is CASSPGYGYTF. As DNA, the CDR3 is TGTGCCAGCAGCCCGGGATATGGCTACACCTTC. This chain uses TRBV7-2 with TRBJ1-2; D gene unclear. The CDR3 runs 11 residues. V lost 5 bases, J lost 5 bases, and 6 bases lay in between. CDR1 and CDR2 (germline): SGHTA, FQGNSA. Looking up the rest from reference TRBV7-2 and TRBJ1-2 gives the full variable domain: GAGVSQSPSNKVTEKGKDVELRCDPISGHTALYWYRQSLGQGLEFLIYFQGNSAPDKSGLPSDRFSAERTGGSVSTLTIQRTQQEDSAVYLCASSPGYGYTFGSGTRLTVV.

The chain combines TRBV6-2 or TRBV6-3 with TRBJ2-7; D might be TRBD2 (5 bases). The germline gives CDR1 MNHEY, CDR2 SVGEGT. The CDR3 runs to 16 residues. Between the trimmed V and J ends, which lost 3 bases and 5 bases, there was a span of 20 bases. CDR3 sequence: CASSYRALPLRDEQYF. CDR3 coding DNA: TGTGCCAGCAGTTATAGAGCGCTGCCCTTGAGGGACGAGCAGTACTTC.